The entry that follows covers one T cell receptor beta chain sequence. Its specificity is unknown. The sample is drawn from a study of cytomegalovirus exposure and HLA in healthy donors. The CDR3 runs to 16 residues. The germline V and J ends were trimmed by 1 base and 7 bases, with 18 bases remaining between them. Per germline, CDR1 SGHDT and CDR2 YYEEEE. The PCR was carried out with 60 Vbeta primers and 13 Jbeta primers. The protocol was immunoSEQ multiplex PCR, while the TCRdb copy is restricted to in-frame clones and leaves out a portion. The table lists over 150,000 clones, around four fifths of them singletons. Study-wide results and limits: Among TCR beta chains, those listed as cytomegalovirus-associated numbered under 200. Confirmation was obtained in vitro that a few CMV-associated chains are specific for CMV antigens.

This receptor was obtained from a woman under 40 in good health and CMV-seropositive. The material sequenced was PBMCs. The gene calls are TRBV5-6 and TRBJ1-5; D might be TRBD1 (6 bases). The CDR3 spells CASSLRASGETQPQHF. In DNA form, the CDR3 reads TGTGCCAGCAGCTTGCGGGCCTCAGGGGAGACACAGCCCCAGCATTTT. The full variable domain, its missing parts supplied by reference TRBV5-6 and TRBJ1-5, is DAGVTQSPTHLIKTRGQQVTLRCSPKSGHDTVSWYQQALGQGPQFIFQYYEEEERQRGNFPDRFSGHQFPNYSSELNVNALLLGDSALYLCASSLRASGETQPQHFGDGTRLSIL.